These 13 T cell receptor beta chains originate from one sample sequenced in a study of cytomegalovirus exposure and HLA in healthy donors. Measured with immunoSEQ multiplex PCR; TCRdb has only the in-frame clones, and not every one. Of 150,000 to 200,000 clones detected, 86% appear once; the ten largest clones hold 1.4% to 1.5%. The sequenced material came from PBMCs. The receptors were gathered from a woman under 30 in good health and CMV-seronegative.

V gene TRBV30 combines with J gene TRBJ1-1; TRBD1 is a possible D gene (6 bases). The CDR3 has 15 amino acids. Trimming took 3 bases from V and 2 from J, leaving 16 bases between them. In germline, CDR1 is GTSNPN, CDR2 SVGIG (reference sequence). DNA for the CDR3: TGTGCCTGGAGCCCCCGACAGGCTCAAAACACTGAAGCTTTCTTT. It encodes CAWSPRQAQNTEAFF.

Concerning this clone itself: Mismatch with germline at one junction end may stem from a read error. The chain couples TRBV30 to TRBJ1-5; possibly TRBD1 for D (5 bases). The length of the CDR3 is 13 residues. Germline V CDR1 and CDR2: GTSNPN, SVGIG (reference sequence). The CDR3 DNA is TGTGCCCGGAGTGGGCAGGGAAATCAGCCCCAGCATTTT. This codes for CARSGQGNQPQHF.

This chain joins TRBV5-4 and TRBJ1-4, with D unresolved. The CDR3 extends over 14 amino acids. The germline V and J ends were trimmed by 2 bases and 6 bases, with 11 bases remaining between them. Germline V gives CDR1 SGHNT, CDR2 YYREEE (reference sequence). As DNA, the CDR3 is TGTGCCAGCAGCTTAACGGGATTAGATGAAAAACTGTTTTTT. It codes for CASSLTGLDEKLFF.

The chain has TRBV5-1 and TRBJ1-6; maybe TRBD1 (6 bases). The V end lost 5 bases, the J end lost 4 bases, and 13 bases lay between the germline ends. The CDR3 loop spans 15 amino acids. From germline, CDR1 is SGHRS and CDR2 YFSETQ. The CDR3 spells CASRVGDRYNSPLHF. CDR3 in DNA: TGCGCCAGCAGGGTGGGAGACAGGTATAATTCACCCCTCCACTTT.

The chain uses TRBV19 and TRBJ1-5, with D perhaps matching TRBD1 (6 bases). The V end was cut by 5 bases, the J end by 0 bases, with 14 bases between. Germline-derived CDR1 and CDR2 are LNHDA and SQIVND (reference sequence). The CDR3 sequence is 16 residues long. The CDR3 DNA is TGTGCCAGTAGTGTTTCAGGGGTGGGTAGCAATCAGCCCCAGCATTTT. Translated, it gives CASSVSGVGSNQPQHF.

The CDR3 nucleotides read TGTGCCAGCAGCTCCGTGGACAGGGGGGGTGAAGCTTTCTTT. Its translation is CASSSVDRGGEAFF. The J gene is TRBJ1-1, the V gene TRBV9, with TRBD1 identical over 10 bases. V lost 4 bases to trimming and J lost 7 bases; unmatched junction nucleotides: 7. This CDR3 contains 14 residues. In germline, CDR1 is SGDLS, CDR2 YYNGEE.

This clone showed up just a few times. CDR3 DNA: TGTGCCAGCAGTGAAGAAGGGGCTGAAGCTTTCTTT. Its protein is CASSEEGAEAFF. This sequence joins TRBV2 and TRBJ1-1, with D maybe TRBD1 (5 bases). V lost 1 base and J 6 bases, leaving 6 bases between the germline ends. This CDR3 contains 12 residues. Germline loops: CDR1 SNHLY, CDR2 FYNNEI.

This CDR3 reads CASSFVRNTEAFF. The DNA for the CDR3 is TGTGCCAGCAGCTTTGTGAGGAACACTGAAGCTTTCTTT. This rearrangement joins TRBV5-4 to TRBJ1-1; D not certain. The CDR3 consists of 13 residues. Trimming removed 2 bases from V and 1 base from J, with 6 bases in between. In germline, CDR1 is SGHNT, CDR2 YYREEE (reference sequence). Full variable domain (outside the CDR3, taken from reference TRBV5-4 and TRBJ1-1): ETGVTQSPTHLIKTRGQQVTLRCSSQSGHNTVSWYQQALGQGPQFIFQYYREEENGRGNFPPRFSGLQFPNYSSELNVNALELDDSALYLCASSFVRNTEAFFGQGTRLTVV.

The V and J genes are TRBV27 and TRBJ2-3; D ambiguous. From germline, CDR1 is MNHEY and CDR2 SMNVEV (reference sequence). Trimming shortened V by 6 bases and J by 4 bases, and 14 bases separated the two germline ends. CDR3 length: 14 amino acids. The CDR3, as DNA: TGTGCCAGCAGCCAAATCGGTCGTTCAGATACGCAGTATTTT. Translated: CASSQIGRSDTQYF.

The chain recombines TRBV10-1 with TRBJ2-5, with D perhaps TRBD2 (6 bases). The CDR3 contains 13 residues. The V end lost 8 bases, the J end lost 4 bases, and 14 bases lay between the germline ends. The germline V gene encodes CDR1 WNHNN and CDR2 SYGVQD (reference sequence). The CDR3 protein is CASQLAGGETQYF. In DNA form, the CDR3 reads TGCGCCAGCCAACTAGCCGGGGGAGAGACCCAGTACTTC.

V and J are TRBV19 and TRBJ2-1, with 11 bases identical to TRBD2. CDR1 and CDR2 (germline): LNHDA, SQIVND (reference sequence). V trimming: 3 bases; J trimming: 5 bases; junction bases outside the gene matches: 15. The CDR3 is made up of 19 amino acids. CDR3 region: CASSIALPKGLAVHNEQFF. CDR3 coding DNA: TGTGCCAGTAGTATTGCCCTACCTAAGGGACTAGCGGTTCACAATGAGCAGTTCTTC.

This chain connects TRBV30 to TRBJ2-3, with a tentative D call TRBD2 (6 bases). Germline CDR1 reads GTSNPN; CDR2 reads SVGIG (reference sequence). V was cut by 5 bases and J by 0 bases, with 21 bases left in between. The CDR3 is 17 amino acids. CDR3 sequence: CAWGLAEPRLSTDTQYF. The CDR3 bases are TGTGCCTGGGGGTTAGCGGAACCCCGACTAAGCACAGATACGCAGTATTTT.

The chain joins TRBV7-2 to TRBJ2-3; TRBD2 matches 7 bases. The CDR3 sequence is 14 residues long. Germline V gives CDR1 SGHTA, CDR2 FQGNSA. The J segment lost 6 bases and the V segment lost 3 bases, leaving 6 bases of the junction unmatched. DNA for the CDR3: TGTGCCAGCAGCTTTCGGGGGGTGGTCGATACGCAGTATTTT. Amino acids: CASSFRGVVDTQYF.